This is a list of T cell receptor beta chains from one sample in a study of identifying expanded T cells in peripheral blood. Using immunoSEQ multiplex PCR, the repertoire was profiled, and TCRdb retains in-frame clones only, with some absent. Among roughly 120,000 clones listed, around 90% were seen once. Input material: blood. The receptor source for this set is a person between 18 and 70 years old in good health. Both conserved end residues are part of each CDR3. Each record gives: clone size, V gene, J gene, D gene, CDR3 protein, CDR3 DNA. The D gene is left open where the match is weak. The size entry is marked missing in some rows and otherwise reads once, few, many or a size class.

>NA|TRBV7-3|TRBJ2-2|TRBD2
CASSPATSGISSGELFF
TGTGCCAGCAGCCCCGCGACTAGCGGGATAAGTAGCGGGGAGCTGTTTTTT
>NA|TRBV2|TRBJ2-3|NA
CASSEAGTAPSTDTQYF
TGTGCCAGCAGTGAAGCCGGGACGGCGCCTAGCACAGATACGCAGTATTTT
>few|TRBV25-1|TRBJ1-5|NA
CASSYEYQPQHF
TGTGCCAGCAGTTATGAGTATCAGCCCCAGCATTTT
>NA|TRBV29-1|TRBJ1-3|NA
CSVFGDHSGNTIYF
TGCAGCGTTTTTGGGGACCACTCTGGAAACACCATATATTTT
>NA|TRBV9|TRBJ2-3|NA
CASSPRSARQYF
TGTGCCAGCAGCCCCCGTAGTGCGAGGCAGTATTTT
>NA|TRBV7-2|TRBJ2-1|NA
CASSLEGLIYNEQFF
TGTGCCAGCAGCTTAGAGGGGCTTATCTACAATGAGCAGTTCTTC
>NA|TRBV2|TRBJ1-2|TRBD1
CASLRDRGGYGYTF
TGTGCCAGCCTTCGGGACAGGGGAGGCTATGGCTACACCTTC
>NA|TRBV7-9|TRBJ2-5|NA
CASSLMDNQETQYF
TGTGCCAGCAGCCTTATGGACAACCAAGAGACCCAGTACTTC
>NA|TRBV19|TRBJ2-5|TRBD2
CASSIGSPSGTDQETQYF
TGTGCCAGTAGTATAGGAAGCCCTAGCGGCACAGACCAAGAGACCCAGTACTTC
>few|TRBV30|TRBJ1-5|NA
CAWSRGQTRNQPQHF
TGTGCCTGGAGTCGGGGGCAGACCCGTAATCAGCCCCAGCATTTT
>NA|TRBV27|TRBJ1-2|NA
CASSITGEKGVGYTF
TGTGCCAGCAGTATCACCGGGGAGAAAGGGGTAGGCTACACCTTC
>NA|TRBV13|TRBJ2-1|NA
CASSLGRVGNEQFF
TGTGCCAGCAGCTTAGGCAGAGTGGGGAATGAGCAGTTCTTC
>few|TRBV27|TRBJ2-5|TRBD2
CASSPTGLAGETQYF
TGTGCCAGCAGTCCAACCGGACTAGCGGGAGAGACCCAGTACTTC
>once|TRBV5-1|TRBJ2-1|TRBD2
CASSLATGGSYNEQFF
TGCGCCAGCAGCCTTGCTACGGGGGGCTCCTACAATGAGCAGTTCTTC
>few|TRBV28|TRBJ1-4|NA
CASSLPMASATNEKLFF
TGTGCCAGCAGTTTACCCATGGCATCAGCAACTAATGAAAAACTGTTTTTT
>NA|TRBV29-1|TRBJ2-1|TRBD1
CSVEWDRDGHYYGNEQFF
TGCAGCGTTGAATGGGACAGGGACGGGCACTACTACGGCAATGAGCAGTTCTTC
>NA|TRBV2|TRBJ1-1|TRBD1
CASRGTGALQKAFF
TGTGCCAGCAGGGGGACAGGCGCGTTACAGAAAGCTTTCTTT
>NA|TRBV7-8|TRBJ2-1|TRBD2
CASSLFQGGNEQFF
TGTGCCAGCAGCTTGTTCCAGGGAGGGAATGAGCAGTTCTTC
>once|TRBV27|TRBJ2-7|NA
CASRAPGRHYEQYF
TGTGCCAGCAGGGCACCGGGACGGCACTACGAGCAGTACTTC